This T cell receptor beta chain was obtained from a study of PD-L1 blockade in urothelial cancer. As for the study in general: Patients began atezolizumab, 1,200 mg intravenously every 3 weeks, in the mid-2010s.

Time point of the sample: peripheral blood 6 weeks after treatment start. The V end was cut by 3 bases, the J end by 1 base, with 11 bases between. This CDR3 comprises 14 residues. From germline, CDR1 is SGHDT and CDR2 YYEEEE. Sequencing was performed with immunoSEQ multiplex PCR; in TCRdb, only in-frame clones are kept and a portion is missing. The sample shows tens of thousands of clones, about 79% of them seen only once. This clonotype originated in a man aged 70 or older with urothelial cancer. Sequencing was performed on PBMCs, taken around atezolizumab (anti-PD-L1) treatment. The chain has TRBV5-6 and TRBJ2-7; D possibly corresponds to TRBD1 (7 bases). CDR3 sequence reads: CASSWRGQSYEQYF. DNA for the CDR3: TGTGCCAGCAGCTGGAGGGGACAGTCCTACGAGCAGTACTTC.